This T cell receptor (beta chain) was sequenced in a study of blood T cell repertoires in COVID-19. About the study: COVID-19 samples, acute and convalescent, were from the United States, Italy and Spain. Nucleic acid was either cDNA or gDNA, and it came from T cells, B-cell-depleted T cells, or PBMCs.

The germline V gene has CDR1 SNHLY and CDR2 FYNNEI. Trimming left V 6 bases short and J 7 bases short, with 10 bases between. This CDR3 comprises 11 residues. As processed by the authors: Amplification with reference gene primers provided the estimates of nucleated cell counts. Assay: immunoSEQ multiplex PCR; the TCRdb copy retains only in-frame clones and omits some. That table furnishes V, J and clone size, whereas the DNA furnished D and trimming. The sample consists of 90,000 or so clones, 86% of them appearing once. The TCR was taken from a man aged 50-60 years with active COVID-19. V gene TRBV2 combines with J gene TRBJ2-7; D call uncertain. Sequencing input: peripheral blood. As DNA, the CDR3 is TGTGCCAGCAGCCCTAATGTTGAGCAGTACTTC. Translated, it gives CASSPNVEQYF.